The clone carrying this T cell receptor (beta chain) occurred a few times. Its specificity is unknown. The TCR beta libraries were generated through quantitative 5'-RACE incorporating molecular barcodes. From the 5' RACE reads, TCRdb called clonotypes with MiXCR, one entry per CDR3 protein. The table shows fewer than 400,000 distinct CDR3 sequences, with 6.5% to 10% occurring only once. The CDR3 consists of 15 residues. V was trimmed by 3 bases and J by 7 bases, leaving 19 bases between them. These data originate in a study of CD8 T cells in ankylosing spondylitis. Notes on the study in general: Certain motif variants had earlier appeared in reactive arthritis synovial fluid and blood. Ankylosing spondylitis blood appeared to carry a characteristic TCR beta motif of several highly homologous variants.

The chain is built from TRBV12-3 or TRBV12-4 and TRBJ2-7; TRBD2 might be the D (6 bases). Sequencing input: blood, either unsorted or a sorted T cell fraction (not recorded which). The TCR comes from a male donor with ankylosing spondylitis. The CDR3, as DNA: TGTGCCAGCAGTTTTGGCGGGGTTGCCGCTATAGAGCAGTACTTC. Translating it yields CASSFGGVAAIEQYF.